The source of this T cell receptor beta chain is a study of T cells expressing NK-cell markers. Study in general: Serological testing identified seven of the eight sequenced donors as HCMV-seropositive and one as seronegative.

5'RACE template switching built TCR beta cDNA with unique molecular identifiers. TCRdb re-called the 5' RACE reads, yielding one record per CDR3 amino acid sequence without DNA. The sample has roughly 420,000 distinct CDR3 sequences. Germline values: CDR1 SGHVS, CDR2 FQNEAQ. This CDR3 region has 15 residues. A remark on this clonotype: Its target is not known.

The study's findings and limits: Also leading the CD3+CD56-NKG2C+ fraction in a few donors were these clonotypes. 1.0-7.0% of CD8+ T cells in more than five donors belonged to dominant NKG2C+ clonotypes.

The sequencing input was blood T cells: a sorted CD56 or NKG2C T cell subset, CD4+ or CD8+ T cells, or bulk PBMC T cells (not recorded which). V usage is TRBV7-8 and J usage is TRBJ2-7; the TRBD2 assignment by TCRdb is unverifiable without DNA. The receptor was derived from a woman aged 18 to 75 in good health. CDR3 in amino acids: CASGGTSGGAYEQYF.